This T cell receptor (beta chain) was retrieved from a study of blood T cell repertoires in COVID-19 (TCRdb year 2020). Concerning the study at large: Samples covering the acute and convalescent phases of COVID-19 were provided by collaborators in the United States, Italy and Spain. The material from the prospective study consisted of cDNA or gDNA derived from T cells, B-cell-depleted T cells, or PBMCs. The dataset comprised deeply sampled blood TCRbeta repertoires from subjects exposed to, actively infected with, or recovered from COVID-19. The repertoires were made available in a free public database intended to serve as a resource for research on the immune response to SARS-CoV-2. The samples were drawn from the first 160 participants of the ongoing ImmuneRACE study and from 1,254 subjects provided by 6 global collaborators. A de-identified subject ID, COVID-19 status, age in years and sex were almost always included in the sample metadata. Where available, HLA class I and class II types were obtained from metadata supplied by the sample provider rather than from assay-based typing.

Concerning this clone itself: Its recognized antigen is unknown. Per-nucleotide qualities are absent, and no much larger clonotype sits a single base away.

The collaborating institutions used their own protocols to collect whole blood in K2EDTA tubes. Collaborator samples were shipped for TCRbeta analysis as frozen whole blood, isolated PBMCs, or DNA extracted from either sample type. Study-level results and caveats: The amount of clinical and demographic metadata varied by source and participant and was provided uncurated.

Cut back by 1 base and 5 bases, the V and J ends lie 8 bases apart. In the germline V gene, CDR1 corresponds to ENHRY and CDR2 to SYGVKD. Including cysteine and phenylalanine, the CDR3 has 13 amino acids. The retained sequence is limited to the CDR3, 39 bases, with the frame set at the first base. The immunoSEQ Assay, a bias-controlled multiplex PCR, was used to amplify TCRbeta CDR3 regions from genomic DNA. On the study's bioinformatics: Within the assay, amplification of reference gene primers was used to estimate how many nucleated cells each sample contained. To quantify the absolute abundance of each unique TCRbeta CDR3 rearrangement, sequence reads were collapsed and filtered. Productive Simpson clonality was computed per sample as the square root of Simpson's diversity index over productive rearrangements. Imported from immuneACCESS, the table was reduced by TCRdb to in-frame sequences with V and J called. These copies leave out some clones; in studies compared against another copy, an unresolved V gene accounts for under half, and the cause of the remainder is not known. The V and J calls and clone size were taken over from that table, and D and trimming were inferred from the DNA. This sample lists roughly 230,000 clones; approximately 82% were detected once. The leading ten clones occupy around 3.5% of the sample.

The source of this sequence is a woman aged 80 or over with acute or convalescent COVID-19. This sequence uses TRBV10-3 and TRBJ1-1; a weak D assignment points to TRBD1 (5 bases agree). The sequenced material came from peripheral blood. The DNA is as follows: TGTGCCATCAGTGAGTGGAGGGGTACTGAAGCTTTCTTT. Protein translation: CAISEWRGTEAFF.